This T cell receptor (beta chain) was retrieved from a study of T-cell memory formation after mild COVID-19. Study context: TCR clusters were largely donor specific.

Overall study findings and caveats: Several responding clones turned up in pre-infection memory, indicating that cross-reactive memory may have taken part.

Germline CDR1 is SGHNT and CDR2 is YENEEA. CDR3 length: 15 residues. V was shortened by 3 bases and J by 3 bases, with 15 bases between the two germline ends. MiXCR was run by TCRdb on the 5' RACE reads, yielding one entry per CDR3 protein. The sample has roughly 380,000 distinct CDR3 sequences, under 30% seen once. As for this clonotype: No antigen is known for it.

The source is an adult woman who had mild COVID-19 (a few samples of this study predate the infection). Cell type and time point are not known. Input material: PBMCs or a T cell subset sorted from them (not recorded which). The V gene is TRBV11-3, the J gene TRBJ2-7; D is perhaps TRBD1 (7 bases). The CDR3 nucleotides are TGTGCCAGCAGCTTCGAGACAGGGACTGGCTACGAGCAGTACTTC. Protein product: CASSFETGTGYEQYF.